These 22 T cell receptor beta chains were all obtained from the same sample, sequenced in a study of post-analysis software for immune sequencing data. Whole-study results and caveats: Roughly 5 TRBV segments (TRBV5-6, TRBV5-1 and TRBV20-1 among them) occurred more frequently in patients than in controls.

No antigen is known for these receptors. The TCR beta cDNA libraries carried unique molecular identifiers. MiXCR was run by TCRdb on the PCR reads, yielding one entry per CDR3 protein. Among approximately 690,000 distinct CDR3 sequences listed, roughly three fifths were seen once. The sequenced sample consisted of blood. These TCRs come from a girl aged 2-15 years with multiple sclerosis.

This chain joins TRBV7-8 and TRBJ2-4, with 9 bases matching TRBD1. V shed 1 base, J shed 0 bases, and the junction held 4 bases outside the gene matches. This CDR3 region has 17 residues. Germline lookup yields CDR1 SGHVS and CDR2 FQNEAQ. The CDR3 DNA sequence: TGTGCCAGCAGCTTAGAGCCACAGGGGGCAGCCAAAAACATTCAGTACTTC. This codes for CASSLEPQGAAKNIQYF.

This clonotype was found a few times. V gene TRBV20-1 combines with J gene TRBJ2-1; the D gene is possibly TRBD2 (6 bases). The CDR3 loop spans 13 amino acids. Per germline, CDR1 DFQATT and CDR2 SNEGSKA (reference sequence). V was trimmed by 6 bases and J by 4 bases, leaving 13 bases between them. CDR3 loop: CSAGVADYNEQFF. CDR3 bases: TGCAGTGCAGGGGTAGCGGATTACAATGAGCAGTTCTTC.

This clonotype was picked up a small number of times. The DNA for the CDR3 is TGTGCCAGCAGCCCAGGGGGGGAAGCTTTCTTT. This encodes CASSPGGEAFF. V and J are TRBV13 and TRBJ1-1, with TRBD1 identical over 7 bases. This CDR3 contains 11 residues. CDR1 and CDR2 (germline): PRHDT, FYEKMQ (reference sequence). V shed 5 bases and J 8 bases; nucleotides not matched to a gene: 2.

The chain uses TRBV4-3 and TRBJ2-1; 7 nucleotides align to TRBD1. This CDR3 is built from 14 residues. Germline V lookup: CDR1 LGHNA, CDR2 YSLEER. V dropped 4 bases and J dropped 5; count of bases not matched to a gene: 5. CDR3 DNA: TGCGCCAGCAGCCGGAAAACAGGGGACAATGAGCAGTTCTTC. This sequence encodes CASSRKTGDNEQFF.

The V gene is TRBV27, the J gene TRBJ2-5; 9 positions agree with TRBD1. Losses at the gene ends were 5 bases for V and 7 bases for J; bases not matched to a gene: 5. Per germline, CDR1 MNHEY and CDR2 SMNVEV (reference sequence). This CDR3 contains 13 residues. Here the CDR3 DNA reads TGTGCCAGCAGTCCAACGACAGGGGGGACCCAGTACTTC. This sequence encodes CASSPTTGGTQYF.

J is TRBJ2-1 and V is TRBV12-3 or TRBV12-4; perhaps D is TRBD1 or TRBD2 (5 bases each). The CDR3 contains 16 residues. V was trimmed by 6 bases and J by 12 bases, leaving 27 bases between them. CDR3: CASRGAGSGPSLGQFF. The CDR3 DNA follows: TGTGCCAGCAGGGGAGCAGGGTCTGGACCCTCGTTGGGGCAGTTCTTC.

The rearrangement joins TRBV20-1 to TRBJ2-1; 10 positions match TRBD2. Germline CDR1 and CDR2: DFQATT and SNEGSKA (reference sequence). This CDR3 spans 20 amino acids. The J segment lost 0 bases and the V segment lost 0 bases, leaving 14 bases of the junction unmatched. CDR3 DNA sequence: TGCAGTGCTAGAGATTTAGCGGCTAGCGGGAGTATCTACTCCTACAATGAGCAGTTCTTC. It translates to CSARDLAASGSIYSYNEQFF.

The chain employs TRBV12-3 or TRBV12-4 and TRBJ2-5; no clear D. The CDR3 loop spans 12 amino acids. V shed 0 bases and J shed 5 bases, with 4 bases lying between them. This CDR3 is CASSLAVETQYF. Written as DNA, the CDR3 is TGTGCCAGCAGTTTAGCGGTGGAGACCCAGTACTTC.

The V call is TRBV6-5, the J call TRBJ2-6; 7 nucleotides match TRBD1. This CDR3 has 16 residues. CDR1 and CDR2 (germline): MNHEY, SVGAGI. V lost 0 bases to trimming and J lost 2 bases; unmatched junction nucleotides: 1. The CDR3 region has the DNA TGTGCCAGCAGTTACTCGACAGGGACTGGGGCCAACGTCCTGACTTTC. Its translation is CASSYSTGTGANVLTF.

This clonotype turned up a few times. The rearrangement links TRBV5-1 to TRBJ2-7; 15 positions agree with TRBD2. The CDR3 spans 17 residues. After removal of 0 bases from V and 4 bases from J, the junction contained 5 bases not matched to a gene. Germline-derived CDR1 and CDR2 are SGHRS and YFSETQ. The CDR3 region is CASSLGTSGRAGYEQYF. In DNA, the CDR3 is TGCGCCAGCAGCTTGGGGACTAGCGGGAGGGCCGGTTACGAGCAGTACTTC.

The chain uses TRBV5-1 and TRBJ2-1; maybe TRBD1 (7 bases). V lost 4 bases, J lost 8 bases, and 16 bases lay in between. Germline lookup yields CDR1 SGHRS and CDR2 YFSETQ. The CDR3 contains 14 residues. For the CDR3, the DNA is TGCGCCAGCAGCGTAAACAGGGGAGGCGATGAGCAGTTCTTC. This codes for CASSVNRGGDEQFF.

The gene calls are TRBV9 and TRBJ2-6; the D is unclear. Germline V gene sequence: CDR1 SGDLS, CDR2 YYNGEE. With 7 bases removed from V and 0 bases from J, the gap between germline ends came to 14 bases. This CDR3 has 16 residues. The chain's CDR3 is CASALDPSSGANVLTF. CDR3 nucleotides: TGTGCCAGCGCCCTAGACCCGAGCTCTGGGGCCAACGTCCTGACTTTC.

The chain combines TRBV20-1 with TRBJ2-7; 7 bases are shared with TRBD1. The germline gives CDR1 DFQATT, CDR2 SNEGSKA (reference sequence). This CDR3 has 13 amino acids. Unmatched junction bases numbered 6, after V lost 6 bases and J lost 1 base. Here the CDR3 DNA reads TGCAGTGCCGCCCAGGGGGTTTCCTACGAGCAGTACTTC. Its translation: CSAAQGVSYEQYF.

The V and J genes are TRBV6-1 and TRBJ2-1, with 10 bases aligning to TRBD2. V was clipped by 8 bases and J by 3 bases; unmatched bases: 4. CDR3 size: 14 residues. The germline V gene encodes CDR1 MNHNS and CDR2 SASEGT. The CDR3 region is CASDPSGSYNEQFF. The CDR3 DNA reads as TGTGCCAGCGACCCTAGCGGGAGCTACAATGAGCAGTTCTTC.

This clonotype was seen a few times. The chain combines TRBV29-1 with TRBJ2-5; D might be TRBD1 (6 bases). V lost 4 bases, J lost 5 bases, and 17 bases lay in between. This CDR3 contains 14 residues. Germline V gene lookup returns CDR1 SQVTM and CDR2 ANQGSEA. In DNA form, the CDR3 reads TGCAGCGTTGCGCAGGGGCAGAGGACGGAGACCCAGTACTTC. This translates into CSVAQGQRTETQYF.

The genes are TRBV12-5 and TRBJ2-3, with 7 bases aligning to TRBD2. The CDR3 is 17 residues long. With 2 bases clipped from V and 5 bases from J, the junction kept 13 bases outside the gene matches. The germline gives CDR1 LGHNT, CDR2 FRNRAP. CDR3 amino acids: CASGLPLEAGVVDTQYF. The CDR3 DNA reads TGTGCTAGTGGTTTGCCACTGGAGGCGGGAGTGGTAGATACGCAGTATTTT. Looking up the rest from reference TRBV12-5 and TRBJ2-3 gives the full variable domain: DARVTQTPRHKVTEMGQEVTMRCQPILGHNTVFWYRQTMMQGLELLAYFRNRAPLDDSGMPKDRFSAEMPDATLATLKIQPSEPRDSAVYFCASGLPLEAGVVDTQYFGPGTRLTVL.

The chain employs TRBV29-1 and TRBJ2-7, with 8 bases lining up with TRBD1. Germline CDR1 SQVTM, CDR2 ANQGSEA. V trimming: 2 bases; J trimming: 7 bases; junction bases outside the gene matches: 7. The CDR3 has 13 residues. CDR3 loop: CSVELRGRGEQYF. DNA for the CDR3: TGCAGCGTTGAACTCAGGGGGCGCGGGGAGCAGTACTTC.

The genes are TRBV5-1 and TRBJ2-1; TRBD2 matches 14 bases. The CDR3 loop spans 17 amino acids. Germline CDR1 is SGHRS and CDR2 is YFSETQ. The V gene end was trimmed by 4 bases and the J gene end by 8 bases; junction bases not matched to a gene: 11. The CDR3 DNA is TGCGCCAGCAGCATGGGACTAGCGGGGGTTATCGTCGATGAGCAGTTCTTC. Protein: CASSMGLAGVIVDEQFF.

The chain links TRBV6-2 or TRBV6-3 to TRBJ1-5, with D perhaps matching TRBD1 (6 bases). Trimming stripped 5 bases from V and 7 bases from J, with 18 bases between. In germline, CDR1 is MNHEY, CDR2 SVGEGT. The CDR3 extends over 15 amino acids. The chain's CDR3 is CASSPRNLQGQPQHF. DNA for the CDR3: TGTGCCAGCAGTCCCCGGAACTTACAGGGCCAGCCCCAGCATTTT.

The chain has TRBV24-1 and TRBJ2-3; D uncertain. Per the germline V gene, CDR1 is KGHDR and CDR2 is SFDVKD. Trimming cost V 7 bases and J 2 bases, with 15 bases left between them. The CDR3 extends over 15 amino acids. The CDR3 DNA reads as TGTGCCACCAGCTTTGGACCGGGTTCCACAGATACGCAGTATTTT. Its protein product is CATSFGPGSTDTQYF.

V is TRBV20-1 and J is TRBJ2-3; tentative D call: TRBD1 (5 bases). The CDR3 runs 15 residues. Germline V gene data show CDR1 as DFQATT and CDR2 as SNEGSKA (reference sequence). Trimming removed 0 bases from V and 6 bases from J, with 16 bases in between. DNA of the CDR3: TGCAGTGCTAGAGAGTTGTTAAGCACAGGCGATACGCAGTATTTT. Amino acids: CSARELLSTGDTQYF.

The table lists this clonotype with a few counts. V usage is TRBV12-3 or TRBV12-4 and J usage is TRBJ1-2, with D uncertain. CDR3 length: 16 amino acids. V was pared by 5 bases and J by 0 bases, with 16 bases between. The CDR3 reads CASSDRRAGANYGYTF. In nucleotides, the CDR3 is TGTGCCAGCAGTGATAGAAGGGCTGGAGCTAACTATGGCTACACCTTC.